This T cell receptor beta chain was documented in a study of OX40 agonist ivuxolimab in advanced cancers. Study in general: Every 2 weeks, patients received ivuxolimab intravenously, dosed at 0.01 to 10 mg/kg. Dose-escalation patients' cancers were hepatocellular carcinoma, melanoma, renal cell or head and neck cancer.

Samples of blood were obtained at baseline, on cycle 4 day 1, and on cycle 7 day 1. V lost 4 bases, J lost 0 bases, and 17 bases lay in between. CDR1 is KGHSH and CDR2 is LQKENI in the germline V gene. This CDR3 is built from 17 residues. The data were produced by immunoSEQ multiplex PCR, yet TCRdb's version contains in-frame clones alone and is incomplete. Among about 83,000 clones listed, roughly 80% were seen once. The chain recombines TRBV18 with TRBJ2-3; either TRBD1 or TRBD2 may supply D (6 bases each). The input for sequencing was CD4+ or CD8+ T cells sorted from blood, taken in a trial of the OX40 agonist ivuxolimab. This clonotype originated in an adult with an advanced solid tumor such as melanoma, head and neck, liver or kidney cancer. The CDR3 nucleotides are TGTGCCAGCTCACGTGAGGGGGGCCCCCTTAGCACAGATACGCAGTATTTT. Its translation: CASSREGGPLSTDTQYF.